Following are 27 T cell receptor beta chains from one sample sequenced in a study of blood T cell repertoires in COVID-19. The assay was immunoSEQ multiplex PCR, and TCRdb's table has in-frame clones only and misses some. The table includes some 130,000 clones, roughly three quarters detected once. The specimen sequenced was peripheral blood. The receptors stem from a woman aged 70-85 years with acute or convalescent COVID-19.

This chain joins TRBV28 and TRBJ2-7, with 7 bases fitting TRBD2. Germline lookup yields CDR1 MDHEN and CDR2 SYDVKM. Losses at the gene ends were 2 bases for V and 5 bases for J; bases not matched to a gene: 3. This CDR3 region has 13 residues. The CDR3 sequence is CASSLAGVNEQYF. The CDR3 coding sequence is TGTGCCAGCAGTTTAGCGGGAGTGAACGAGCAGTACTTC.

The rearrangement links TRBV28 to TRBJ1-5; TRBD1 matches at 7 bases. Germline V gives CDR1 MDHEN, CDR2 SYDVKM. CDR3 length equals 16 residues. Trimming took 5 bases from V and 2 from J; bases not matched to a gene: 9. This chain's CDR3 is CASSPHTGAGNQPQHF. The CDR3 DNA reads TGTGCCAGCAGTCCGCACACAGGGGCGGGCAATCAGCCCCAGCATTTT.

The chain is built from TRBV7-8 and TRBJ1-4; 9 nucleotides line up with TRBD1. CDR1 is SGHVS and CDR2 is FQNEAQ in the germline V gene. Unmatched junction bases numbered 9, after V lost 6 bases and J lost 7 bases. The CDR3 has 15 residues. CDR3: CASRTPGQGSEKLFF. CDR3 DNA: TGTGCCAGCAGAACACCGGGACAGGGTTCTGAAAAACTGTTTTTT. Full variable domain (remainder filled in from reference TRBV7-8 and TRBJ1-4): GAGVSQSPRYKVAKRGQDVALRCDPISGHVSLFWYQQALGQGPEFLTYFQNEAQLDKSGLPSDRFFAERPEGSVSTLKIQRTQQEDSAVYLCASRTPGQGSEKLFFGSGTQLSVL.

The sample holds a few counts of this clone. J is TRBJ1-2 and V is TRBV6-1, with TRBD1 identical over 8 bases. V was clipped by 2 bases and J by 8 bases; unmatched bases: 7. This CDR3 is built from 14 residues. CDR1 and CDR2 from the germline V gene are MNHNS and SASEGT. The CDR3 nucleotides read TGTGCCAGCAGTGAAAGGCCAGGGGGCGGCGGCTACACCTTC. Translating it yields CASSERPGGGGYTF.

The chain joins TRBV14 to TRBJ2-3; 8 bases line up with TRBD2. Germline CDR1 SGHDN, CDR2 FVKESK. The V segment lost 4 bases and the J segment 7 bases; nucleotides outside the gene matches: 13. The length of the CDR3 is 16 residues. The CDR3 protein is CASSRKTGLVRNTQYF. In DNA form, the CDR3 reads TGTGCCAGCAGCCGGAAGACGGGACTAGTTAGGAATACGCAGTATTTT.

J is TRBJ2-1 and V is TRBV12-5, with D possibly matching TRBD2 (5 bases). Deletions cut 10 bases from V and 5 bases from J, with 15 bases between. CDR1 is LGHNT and CDR2 is FRNRAP in the germline V gene. The CDR3 has 13 amino acids. CDR3 loop: CATTYRGNNEQFF. CDR3 DNA: TGTGCTACTACCTACAGAGGGAACAATGAGCAGTTCTTC.

The CDR3 DNA follows: TGTGCCAGCAGCTCGTTCGGGACACGGAATGAAAAACTGTTTTTT. Protein sequence: CASSSFGTRNEKLFF. This chain connects TRBV5-5 to TRBJ1-4; D is possibly TRBD1 (6 bases). V gave up 3 bases and J gave up 5 bases, with 14 bases separating them. This CDR3 has 15 residues. CDR1 and CDR2 from the germline V gene are SGHKS and YYEKEE (reference sequence).

This chain links TRBV5-6 with TRBJ2-5; tentative D call: TRBD1 (6 bases). The CDR3 is 16 amino acids. With 3 bases removed from V and 1 base from J, the gap between germline ends came to 16 bases. Per the germline V gene, CDR1 is SGHDT and CDR2 is YYEEEE. The CDR3 is CASSSLVGQSQETQYF. Written as DNA, the CDR3 is TGTGCCAGCAGCTCGCTCGTAGGACAGAGCCAAGAGACCCAGTACTTC.

The rearrangement uses TRBV7-3 and TRBJ2-5; D might be TRBD1 (5 bases). The CDR3 is 15 residues long. Trimming shortened V by 5 bases and J by 4 bases, and 17 bases separated the two germline ends. CDR1 and CDR2 (germline): SGHTA, FQGTGA. DNA for the CDR3: TGTGCCAGCAGCCAAAGTGGGCAGGGAAGAGAGACCCAGTACTTC. It translates to CASSQSGQGRETQYF.

This rearrangement joins TRBV21-1 to TRBJ2-7; TRBD2, the table's D call, lacks a check against the DNA. TRBV21-1 is a known pseudogene. The CDR3 is made up of 17 amino acids. The CDR3: CASSKGDSGTENYEQYF. The CDR3 coding sequence is TGTGCCAGCAGCAAAGGGGACTCCGGGACGGAGAACTACGAGCAGTACTTC.

The chain couples TRBV7-9 to TRBJ1-4, with D possibly TRBD1 on 5 matching bases. Trimming stripped 5 bases from V and 0 bases from J, with 13 bases between. There are 16 residues in the CDR3. Germline loops: CDR1 SEHNR, CDR2 FQNEAQ (reference sequence). CDR3 sequence (DNA): TGTGCCAGCAGCCCCGACAGCCTTGCAACTAATGAAAAACTGTTTTTT. Amino acid sequence: CASSPDSLATNEKLFF. Variable domain in full (rest from reference TRBV7-9 and TRBJ1-4): DTGVSQNPRHKITKRGQNVTFRCDPISEHNRLYWYRQTLGQGPEFLTYFQNEAQLEKSRLLSDRFSAERPKGSFSTLEIQRTEQGDSAMYLCASSPDSLATNEKLFFGSGTQLSVL.

This chain uses TRBV28 with TRBJ1-3; D perhaps matches TRBD1 (6 bases). Deletions cut 6 bases from V and 0 bases from J, with 15 bases between. Germline V gene sequence: CDR1 MDHEN, CDR2 SYDVKM. The length of the CDR3 is 16 residues. CDR3 sequence reads: CASSPILGGSGNTIYF. CDR3 nucleotide sequence: TGTGCCAGCAGCCCTATCCTAGGGGGCTCTGGAAACACCATATATTTT.

The chain couples TRBV6-1 to TRBJ1-3; D is ambiguous. CDR1 is MNHNS and CDR2 is SASEGT in the germline V gene. This CDR3 contains 17 residues. V lost 2 bases to trimming and J lost 3 bases, with 17 bases between them. CDR3 sequence (DNA): TGTGCCAGCAGTGAACGCGGATTCGGAGATGGTGGAAACACCATATATTTT. Its protein is CASSERGFGDGGNTIYF.

The CDR3 region has the DNA TGTGCCAGCAGCGCAACAGGGGGCTGGGGTGAGCAGTACTTC. It translates to CASSATGGWGEQYF. This chain links TRBV11-2 with TRBJ2-7; 9 bases map to TRBD1. CDR1 is SGHAT, CDR2 FQNNGV, per germline. The CDR3 length is 14 residues. The V segment lost 5 bases and the J segment 7 bases; nucleotides outside the gene matches: 9.

The chain couples TRBV7-2 to TRBJ1-2; 7 bases agree with TRBD1. This CDR3 region has 13 residues. The germline gives CDR1 SGHTA, CDR2 FQGNSA. V lost 4 bases to trimming and J lost 5 bases; unmatched junction nucleotides: 4. The CDR3 nucleotides read TGTGCCAGCAGCTCAAAACAGGGGTATGGCTACACCTTC. It is translated as CASSSKQGYGYTF.

This clone has a handful of counts. The J gene is TRBJ1-2, the V gene TRBV7-9; perhaps TRBD1 as D (6 bases). Trimming cost V 6 bases and J 0 bases, with 11 bases left between them. There are 14 residues in the CDR3. Germline V gene lookup returns CDR1 SEHNR and CDR2 FQNEAQ (reference sequence). DNA of the CDR3: TGTGCCAGCAGTAGTTGGACAGCTAACTATGGCTACACCTTC. This translates into CASSSWTANYGYTF.

This chain joins TRBV10-3 and TRBJ1-6; the match to TRBD1 covers 8 bases. Trimming removed 6 bases from V and 4 bases from J; junction bases left unmatched: 5. The CDR3 sequence is 15 residues long. CDR1 is ENHRY, CDR2 SYGVKD, per germline. The CDR3 nucleotides read TGTGCCATCAGACCGGACAGGGCGTATAATTCACCCCTCCACTTT. This translates into CAIRPDRAYNSPLHF.

The J gene is TRBJ2-1, the V gene TRBV29-1; TRBD2 matches at 7 bases. CDR1 is SQVTM and CDR2 is ANQGSEA in the germline V gene. V dropped 5 bases and J dropped 7; count of bases not matched to a gene: 11. This CDR3 contains 14 residues. The CDR3 here is CSVKGGVRGNEQFF. CDR3 bases: TGCAGCGTTAAGGGAGGGGTCCGCGGAAATGAGCAGTTCTTC.

V is TRBV11-2 and J is TRBJ2-2, with 10 positions matching TRBD2. The CDR3 runs 16 residues. Germline loops: CDR1 SGHAT, CDR2 FQNNGV. The V and J ends lost 2 bases and 5 bases, in that order; junction bases with no gene match: 5. The CDR3 spells CASSLRGTSDTGELFF. The CDR3 bases are TGTGCCAGCAGCTTAAGAGGGACTAGCGATACCGGGGAGCTGTTTTTT.

This clone came up a few times. The chain employs TRBV28 and TRBJ2-5; TRBD1 is a possible D gene (5 bases). Deletions cut 11 bases from V and 0 bases from J, with 13 bases between. Germline V gene data show CDR1 as MDHEN and CDR2 as SYDVKM. The CDR3 totals 13 residues. Written as DNA, the CDR3 is TGTGCCGCACGGGCAGGGTACCAAGAGACCCAGTACTTC. Translation gives CAARAGYQETQYF. Supplemented by reference TRBV28 and TRBJ2-5, the full variable domain reads DVKVTQSSRYLVKRTGEKVFLECVQDMDHENMFWYRQDPGLGLRLIYFSYDVKMKEKGDIPEGYSVSREKKERFSLILESASTNQTSMYLCAARAGYQETQYFGPGTRLLVL.

This clone was counted only a few times. The chain combines TRBV18 with TRBJ2-3, with a possible D match to TRBD1 (6 bases). The germline CDR1 and CDR2 sequences are KGHSH and LQKENI. This CDR3 is built from 17 residues. Trimming stripped 4 bases from V and 0 bases from J, with 17 bases between. CDR3 sequence: CASSHQGGVLSTDTQYF. CDR3 bases: TGTGCCAGCTCACACCAAGGGGGTGTTCTAAGCACAGATACGCAGTATTTT.

This clone was detected once. The chain uses TRBV19 and TRBJ1-1, with 7 nucleotides matching TRBD1. CDR1 and CDR2 from the germline V gene are LNHDA and SQIVND (reference sequence). The CDR3 is 15 residues long. With 4 bases clipped from V and 1 base from J, the junction kept 6 bases outside the gene matches. CDR3 DNA: TGTGCCAGTAGTACACAGGGGAAGGGGAACACTGAAGCTTTCTTT. This gives the protein CASSTQGKGNTEAFF.

This clone was observed a handful of times. The chain uses TRBV9 and TRBJ2-5; a possible D gene is TRBD1 (5 bases). The CDR3 extends over 15 amino acids. CDR1 SGDLS and CDR2 YYNGEE come from the germline V gene. V gave up 4 bases and J gave up 3 bases, with 16 bases separating them. CDR3 sequence reads: CASSLRDSKEETQYF. The DNA of the CDR3 is TGTGCCAGCAGCCTCAGGGATTCTAAGGAAGAGACCCAGTACTTC.

This clone was picked up a small number of times. This sequence joins TRBV2 and TRBJ1-1; TRBD1 matches 7 bases. Unmatched junction bases numbered 15, after V lost 10 bases and J lost 10 bases. The CDR3 has 13 residues. Per germline, CDR1 SNHLY and CDR2 FYNNEI. The CDR3 sequence is CATNQGGKERAFF. The DNA for the CDR3 is TGTGCCACCAACCAGGGGGGAAAGGAGCGAGCTTTCTTT.

The V call is TRBV20-1, the J call TRBJ2-1; 11 positions match TRBD1. Per the germline V gene, CDR1 is DFQATT and CDR2 is SNEGSKA (reference sequence). V was pared by 3 bases and J by 5 bases, with 6 bases of the junction left unmatched. The CDR3 runs 15 residues. The CDR3 DNA is TGCAGTGCTAGTACCGGGACAGGGGGTCACAATGAGCAGTTCTTC. Protein sequence: CSASTGTGGHNEQFF.

This chain uses TRBV9 with TRBJ2-2; weak D call: TRBD2 (7 bases). The V gene's germline CDR1 is SGDLS and CDR2 YYNGEE. The CDR3 spans 17 residues. V lost 0 bases to trimming and J lost 3 bases, with 15 bases between them. In DNA form, the CDR3 reads TGTGCCAGCAGCGTAGACCTCAGGGGAGGGTACACCGGGGAGCTGTTTTTT. Translation: CASSVDLRGGYTGELFF.

For the CDR3, the DNA is TGTGCCAGCAGAATGACAGGGGGCGAGACCCAGTACTTC. This sequence encodes CASRMTGGETQYF. The chain uses TRBV27 and TRBJ2-5; 10 bases agree with TRBD1. The CDR3 has 13 residues. The J segment lost 5 bases and the V segment lost 6 bases, leaving 3 bases of the junction unmatched. The germline V gene has CDR1 MNHEY and CDR2 SMNVEV (reference sequence).